This T cell receptor (beta chain) was sequenced in a study of T cells in tumors after PD-1 blockade. About the research overall: Mean per blood sample: some 120,000 templates (about 24,000-290,000), approximately 37,000 unique clonotypes. Study conclusions and caveats: Peripheral recruitment is suggested, as some novel exhausted tumor clones were in pre-treatment blood.

TCRdb's table, derived via immunoSEQ multiplex PCR, lists solely in-frame clones and lacks some. The profile shows about 59,000 clones, 80% of them singletons. For this clone: Its antigen is currently unknown.

From germline, CDR1 is LGHDT and CDR2 YNNKEL (reference sequence). V was clipped by 3 bases and J by 4 bases; unmatched bases: 6. The length of the CDR3 is 16 residues. This TCR was sampled from a human donor with basal cell carcinoma. The rearrangement uses TRBV3-1 (or the pseudogene TRBV3-2) and TRBJ2-6, with TRBD1 matching over 7 bases. The sequencing here drew on PBMCs, taken before anti-PD-1 treatment. The CDR3 nucleotides read TGTGCCAGCAGCCAGCCACAGGGGTCGGGGGCCAACGTCCTGACTTTC. Translation gives CASSQPQGSGANVLTF.